The present T cell receptor beta chain was sequenced within a study of CD8+ T cells in alopecia areata. Background on the study: Oral tofacitinib (5 to 10 mg twice daily) was administered to treated patients.

The treatment is: oral pan-JAK inhibitor, 5-10 mg twice daily. The investigators collected lesional scalp punch biopsies and peripheral blood from alopecia areata patients. The CDR3 loop spans 13 amino acids. V was pared by 0 bases and J by 6 bases, with 9 bases between. Germline lookup yields CDR1 GTSNPN and CDR2 SVGIG (reference sequence). Whole-study results and caveats: Just one nonresponder means the tie between baseline CD8+ expansion and response stays uncertain. Expanded CD8+ clones among the top 100, and scalp clonality, were significantly decreased by tofacitinib.

RNA was extracted and reverse transcribed into cDNA as the sequencing template. Produced via immunoSEQ multiplex PCR; TCRdb's table is partial and in-frame only. Here the sample spans fewer than 250,000 clones, roughly two fifths being singletons. This clone showed up just a few times. Its antigen is still unknown. The genes are TRBV30 and TRBJ2-4; D is possibly TRBD2 (6 bases). Specimen: CD4+ T cells sorted from blood, collected at approximately week 30, from a patient treated with tofacitinib. This sequence was found in a human donor with alopecia areata. The CDR3: CAWSVLGGNIQYF. Written as DNA, the CDR3 is TGTGCCTGGAGTGTACTCGGGGGAAACATTCAGTACTTC.